This paragraph reports one TCR beta chain. Germline V gene sequence: CDR1 LNHDA, CDR2 SQIVND (reference sequence). The CDR3 sequence is 15 residues long. V lost 7 bases to trimming and J lost 4 bases, with 19 bases between them. The assay was immunoSEQ multiplex PCR, and TCRdb's table has in-frame clones only and misses some. The sample contains about 37,000 clones, roughly a third of which appear only once. These data originate in a study of sequential checkpoint blockade in melanoma. The sample's treatment: randomized to nivolumab then ipilimumab (arm A) or the reverse (arm B). The specimen was tumor tissue (inferred from file names), collected from a patient given nivolumab and ipilimumab in sequence. This TCR derives from a human donor with melanoma. The genes are TRBV19 and TRBJ1-2, with D perhaps TRBD1 (5 bases). The CDR3 region has the DNA TGTGCCAGTAAGGAGGCGGGGGGATGGGGCTATGGCTACACCTTC. Translating gives CASKEAGGWGYGYTF. The variable domain in full, with the rest retrieved from reference TRBV19 and TRBJ1-2, is DGGITQSPKYLFRKEGQNVTLSCEQNLNHDAMYWYRQDPGQGLRLIYYSQIVNDFQKGDIAEGYSVSREKKESFPLTVTSAQKNPTAFYLCASKEAGGWGYGYTFGSGTRLTVV.